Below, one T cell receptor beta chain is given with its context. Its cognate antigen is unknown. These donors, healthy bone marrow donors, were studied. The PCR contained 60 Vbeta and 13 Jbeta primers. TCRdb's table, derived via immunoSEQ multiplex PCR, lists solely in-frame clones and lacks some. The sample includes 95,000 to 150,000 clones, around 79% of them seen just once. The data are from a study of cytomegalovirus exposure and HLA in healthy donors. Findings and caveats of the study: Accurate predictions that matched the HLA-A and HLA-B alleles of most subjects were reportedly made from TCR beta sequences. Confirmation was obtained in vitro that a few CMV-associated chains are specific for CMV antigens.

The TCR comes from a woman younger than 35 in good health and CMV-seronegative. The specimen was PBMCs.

The DNA of the CDR3 is TGTGCCAGCCCCGGGGACTCCTACGAGCAGTACTTC. Encoded protein: CASPGDSYEQYF. The rearrangement uses TRBV6-1 and TRBJ2-7, with TRBD2 as a possible D gene (5 bases). Germline lookup yields CDR1 MNHNS and CDR2 SASEGT. The CDR3 spans 12 residues. Trimming took 8 bases from V and 0 from J, leaving 8 bases between them.